One sample yielded the 28 T cell receptor beta chains listed below, sequenced in a study of cytomegalovirus exposure and HLA in healthy donors (dated by TCRdb to the late 2010s). Receptor amplification or capture employed the immunoSEQ multiplex PCR assay. For the multiplex PCR, a mixture combining 60 forward primers for TCR Vbeta segments and 13 reverse primers for TCR Jbeta segments was used. TCRdb provides this immuneACCESS table in a form limited to in-frame rearrangements. Some clones are lacking; in checked studies, under half of them reflect an unresolved V gene, and why the rest are absent is not known. The sample profile shows 100,000 to 130,000 clones; 65% to 80% of them were found once. The ten largest account for 4.2% of the sample. The sample comprised PBMCs. The origin of the receptors is a male donor in good health and CMV-seronegative.

The rearrangement joins TRBV28 to TRBJ1-2, with 10 bases identical to TRBD1. V was clipped by 5 bases and J by 2 bases; unmatched bases: 5. Germline assignment: CDR1 MDHEN and CDR2 SYDVKM. CDR3 length: 15 residues. The CDR3 region has the DNA TGTGCCAGCAGTGCTCCGGGACAGGGGAACTATGGCTACACCTTC. Translation: CASSAPGQGNYGYTF.

V and J are TRBV9 and TRBJ1-2; D not resolved. CDR1 SGDLS and CDR2 YYNGEE come from the germline V gene. V lost 4 bases and J 12 bases, leaving 10 bases between the germline ends. The CDR3 has 10 amino acids. CDR3 in amino acids: CASSPGLNTF. The DNA for the CDR3 is TGTGCCAGCAGCCCAGGATTAAACACCTTC.

The chain joins TRBV4-1 to TRBJ2-1; tentative D call: TRBD1 (5 bases). This CDR3 comprises 15 residues. Trimming cost V 5 bases and J 5 bases, with 16 bases left between them. Germline CDR1 reads MGHRA; CDR2 reads YSYEKL. CDR3 region: CASSERTPRDNEQFF. The DNA for the CDR3 is TGCGCCAGCAGCGAACGGACACCCCGGGACAATGAGCAGTTCTTC.

The CDR3 reads CASSVSGSNNEQFF. The DNA of the CDR3 is TGTGCCAGCAGCGTGAGCGGGAGTAACAATGAGCAGTTCTTC. The rearrangement links TRBV9 to TRBJ2-1; TRBD2 aligns across 8 bases. The germline gives CDR1 SGDLS, CDR2 YYNGEE. Trimming at V came to 2 bases and at J to 5 bases, leaving 3 bases not matched to a gene. CDR3 length: 14 amino acids.

The chain joins TRBV30 to TRBJ1-2; 7 bases map to TRBD1. CDR3 size: 15 residues. Germline CDR1 is GTSNPN and CDR2 is SVGIG (reference sequence). The V and J ends lost 4 bases and 0 bases, in that order; junction bases with no gene match: 8. This chain's CDR3 is CAWITWTGANYGYTF. CDR3 nucleotides: TGTGCCTGGATTACCTGGACAGGAGCTAACTATGGCTACACCTTC. Using reference TRBV30 and TRBJ1-2 for the parts outside the CDR3, the full variable domain is SQTIHQWPATLVQPVGSPLSLECTVEGTSNPNLYWYRQAAGRGLQLLFYSVGIGQISSEVPQNLSASRPQDRQFILSSKKLLLSDSGFYLCAWITWTGANYGYTFGSGTRLTVV.

The chain has TRBV21-1 and TRBJ1-2; the table's D gene call, TRBD1, was not cross checked with the DNA. TRBV21-1 is a pseudogene. The CDR3 runs 21 residues. The chain's CDR3 is CASSRKTGTGGPPALVYGYTF. As DNA, the CDR3 is TGTGCCAGCAGCCGCAAAACGGGGACAGGGGGCCCTCCGGCCCTGGTCTATGGCTACACCTTC.

V and J are TRBV2 and TRBJ2-3, with D unclear. CDR1 is SNHLY and CDR2 is FYNNEI in the germline V gene. Trimming removed 7 bases at V and 2 bases at J, with 10 bases between. The CDR3 extends over 13 amino acids. DNA for the CDR3: TGTGCCAGCAAGGAAACAGACACAGATACGCAGTATTTT. Translation gives CASKETDTDTQYF.

The chain couples TRBV30 to TRBJ2-4, with D maybe TRBD1 (6 bases). The CDR3 is 14 amino acids. Germline-derived CDR1 and CDR2 are GTSNPN and SVGIG (reference sequence). V gave up 5 bases and J gave up 1 base, with 12 bases separating them. CDR3 sequence reads: CAWVPGVAKNIQYF. The CDR3 bases are TGTGCCTGGGTTCCAGGGGTCGCCAAAAACATTCAGTACTTC.

The rearrangement joins TRBV30 to TRBJ2-1; no definite D call. The germline V and J ends were trimmed by 0 bases and 2 bases, with 11 bases remaining between them. The CDR3 totals 15 residues. CDR1 is GTSNPN and CDR2 is SVGIG in the germline V gene (reference sequence). In DNA, the CDR3 is TGTGCCTGGAGTGTCCAACTGCTAACCTACAATGAGCAGTTCTTC. This gives the protein CAWSVQLLTYNEQFF. Drawing the rest from reference TRBV30 and TRBJ2-1, the complete variable domain is SQTIHQWPATLVQPVGSPLSLECTVEGTSNPNLYWYRQAAGRGLQLLFYSVGIGQISSEVPQNLSASRPQDRQFILSSKKLLLSDSGFYLCAWSVQLLTYNEQFFGPGTRLTVL.

The chain employs TRBV7-2 and TRBJ2-7; 9 bases are shared with TRBD2. V trimming: 5 bases; J trimming: 2 bases; junction bases outside the gene matches: 7. Germline assignment: CDR1 SGHTA and CDR2 FQGNSA. The CDR3 loop spans 15 amino acids. The CDR3 DNA sequence: TGTGCCAGCAGCGAGGGACTAGCAGATCCCTACGAGCAGTACTTC. As protein: CASSEGLADPYEQYF.

The chain combines TRBV30 with TRBJ1-2; 7 positions match TRBD1. The V gene end was trimmed by 1 base and the J gene end by 8 bases; junction bases not matched to a gene: 4. Per the germline V gene, CDR1 is GTSNPN and CDR2 is SVGIG (reference sequence). The CDR3 is 12 amino acids. The CDR3 nucleotides read TGTGCCTGGAGTGCAACAGGGGAGGGCTACACCTTC. Its protein is CAWSATGEGYTF.

The CDR3 protein is CACSSRVETQYF. The CDR3 DNA is TGTGCCTGTTCGTCCAGGGTGGAGACCCAGTACTTC. V and J are TRBV30 and TRBJ2-5, with D possibly being TRBD1 (5 bases). This CDR3 has 12 residues. Trimming stripped 6 bases from V and 5 bases from J, with 13 bases between. Looked up from germline, CDR1 is GTSNPN and CDR2 is SVGIG (reference sequence).

The chain carries TRBV6-1 and TRBJ2-1; TRBD1 agrees at 8 bases. The CDR3 sequence is 11 residues long. Germline V gene data show CDR1 as MNHNS and CDR2 as SASEGT. V lost 2 bases and J lost 15; bases outside the gene matches: 3. CDR3 residues: CASSERTGPFF. DNA for the CDR3: TGTGCCAGCAGTGAAAGGACAGGGCCGTTCTTC.

This chain joins TRBV6-5 and TRBJ2-1; D is undetermined. Per germline, CDR1 MNHEY and CDR2 SVGAGI. With 0 bases removed from V and 8 bases from J, the gap between germline ends came to 11 bases. There are 14 residues in the CDR3. CDR3 protein: CASSYSLSPDEQFF. CDR3 sequence (DNA): TGTGCCAGCAGTTACTCGTTGTCCCCCGATGAGCAGTTCTTC.

This chain connects TRBV19 to TRBJ2-2; the match to TRBD1 covers 8 bases. V lost 7 bases, J lost 2 bases, and 9 bases stayed unmatched. Germline V lookup: CDR1 LNHDA, CDR2 SQIVND (reference sequence). The CDR3 loop spans 16 amino acids. CDR3 sequence: CASKTTGEVNTGELFF. CDR3 DNA: TGTGCCAGTAAAACGACAGGGGAGGTAAACACCGGGGAGCTGTTTTTT.

V is TRBV5-6 and J is TRBJ2-7; 8 bases agree with TRBD1. The CDR3 loop spans 15 amino acids. V shed 4 bases, J shed 2 bases, and the junction held 8 bases outside the gene matches. Germline CDR1 SGHDT, CDR2 YYEEEE. The CDR3 nucleotides read TGTGCCAGCAGCCCGGGGACAGGATTAACCTACGAGCAGTACTTC. This encodes CASSPGTGLTYEQYF.

The chain recombines TRBV11-1 with TRBJ2-1; 10 nucleotides line up with TRBD2. Trimming at V came to 5 bases and at J to 8 bases, leaving 12 bases not matched to a gene. Germline V lookup: CDR1 SGHAT, CDR2 FQDESV (reference sequence). CDR3 length equals 16 residues. The CDR3 region has the DNA TGTGCCAGCAGCCGCGAAGGACTAGCGGTAGGGCATGAGCAGTTCTTC. It is translated as CASSREGLAVGHEQFF.

This chain connects TRBV5-1 to TRBJ1-1, with a possible D match to TRBD1 (6 bases). Germline V CDR1 and CDR2: SGHRS, YFSETQ. The germline V and J ends were trimmed by 4 bases and 5 bases, with 15 bases remaining between them. This CDR3 is 14 amino acids long. CDR3 sequence: CASSVRPQGTEAFF. CDR3 sequence (DNA): TGCGCCAGCAGCGTACGTCCCCAGGGGACTGAAGCTTTCTTT.

In DNA, the CDR3 is TGTGCCAGCAGCCAGGGAAGGGGTGAGACCCAGTACTTC. Amino acid sequence: CASSQGRGETQYF. The chain is built from TRBV7-7 and TRBJ2-5, with D maybe TRBD1 (5 bases). Germline-derived CDR1 and CDR2 are SSHAT and FNYEAQ (reference sequence). Deletions cut 5 bases from V and 5 bases from J, with 12 bases between. The CDR3 runs to 13 residues.

J is TRBJ1-1 and V is TRBV5-1, with 8 nucleotides matching TRBD1. Germline V gene lookup returns CDR1 SGHRS and CDR2 YFSETQ. The J segment lost 0 bases and the V segment lost 5 bases, leaving 6 bases of the junction unmatched. This CDR3 spans 15 amino acids. The CDR3 nucleotides read TGCGCCAGCAGTAAACAGACAGGGGTGAACACTGAAGCTTTCTTT. As protein: CASSKQTGVNTEAFF.

This clone was recorded a few times. This chain joins TRBV7-6 and TRBJ2-7, with 10 bases that match TRBD1. CDR1 is SGHVS and CDR2 is FNYEAQ in the germline V gene. V shed 1 base, J shed 5 bases, and the junction held 11 bases outside the gene matches. The CDR3 runs to 17 residues. The CDR3 is CASSLVPAGQGVNEQYF. For the CDR3, the DNA is TGTGCCAGCAGCTTAGTCCCGGCCGGACAGGGGGTCAACGAGCAGTACTTC.

V usage is TRBV7-8 and J usage is TRBJ2-1; 7 nucleotides line up with TRBD1. Germline V lookup: CDR1 SGHVS, CDR2 FQNEAQ. CDR3 length: 15 residues. With V trimmed by 5 bases and J by 2 bases, 6 bases remained unmatched. The CDR3: CASSPRQGPYNEQFF. The CDR3 DNA is TGTGCCAGCAGCCCTCGACAGGGCCCCTACAATGAGCAGTTCTTC.

V and J are TRBV19 and TRBJ1-1; 7 bases fit TRBD1. The CDR3 has 12 amino acids. Germline V lookup: CDR1 LNHDA, CDR2 SQIVND (reference sequence). The trim removed 1 base at V and 14 bases at J, leaving 7 bases unmatched. The CDR3 loop reads CASSIAQTGHFF. The CDR3 DNA sequence: TGTGCCAGTAGTATAGCCCAGACAGGGCACTTCTTT. Full variable domain (rest looked up from reference TRBV19 and TRBJ1-1): DGGITQSPKYLFRKEGQNVTLSCEQNLNHDAMYWYRQDPGQGLRLIYYSQIVNDFQKGDIAEGYSVSREKKESFPLTVTSAQKNPTAFYLCASSIAQTGHFFGQGTRLTVV.

The chain combines TRBV11-2 with TRBJ2-7, with 10 bases that match TRBD2. Germline V gene sequence: CDR1 SGHAT, CDR2 FQNNGV. V was pared by 5 bases and J by 4 bases, with 8 bases of the junction left unmatched. The CDR3 extends over 15 amino acids. As DNA, the CDR3 is TGTGCCAGCAGCGGAGCTAGCGGGAGTTGGTACGAGCAGTACTTC. Its translation is CASSGASGSWYEQYF.

This clone was counted a single time. The V call is TRBV18, the J call TRBJ2-2; no reliable D call. Germline V lookup: CDR1 KGHSH, CDR2 LQKENI. V was trimmed by 1 base and J by 7 bases, leaving 13 bases between them. CDR3 length equals 15 residues. CDR3 sequence reads: CASSPLPSFGGELFF. The CDR3 nucleotides are TGTGCCAGCTCACCACTCCCCTCCTTCGGCGGGGAGCTGTTTTTT.

The table lists this clone with a count of one. The CDR3, as DNA: TGCGCCAGCAGCCAAGAATTCGCGGGAGGATGGAGCACAGATACGCAGTATTTT. Its translation is CASSQEFAGGWSTDTQYF. The gene calls are TRBV4-1 and TRBJ2-3; 8 bases fit TRBD2. Trimming removed 0 bases from V and 0 bases from J; junction bases left unmatched: 8. Germline V CDR1 and CDR2: MGHRA, YSYEKL. The CDR3 has 18 amino acids.

V usage is TRBV18 and J usage is TRBJ1-1, with TRBD1 identical over 8 bases. V lost 4 bases and J lost 2; bases outside the gene matches: 18. This CDR3 comprises 19 residues. CDR1 is KGHSH and CDR2 is LQKENI in the germline V gene. CDR3 loop: CASSQVEQGGIRENTEAFF. CDR3 bases: TGTGCCAGCTCACAAGTCGAACAGGGGGGGATTCGAGAAAACACTGAAGCTTTCTTT.

The chain is built from TRBV30 and TRBJ2-2; TRBD1 aligns across 7 bases. V lost 0 bases to trimming and J lost 8 bases; unmatched junction nucleotides: 3. CDR1 GTSNPN and CDR2 SVGIG come from the germline V gene (reference sequence). The CDR3 is 13 amino acids. The CDR3 spells CAWSVQGQGELFF. The DNA for the CDR3 is TGTGCCTGGAGTGTACAGGGGCAAGGGGAGCTGTTTTTT.